These T cell receptor beta chains were read from a single sample in a study of blood T cell repertoires in COVID-19. Repertoires were generated with immunoSEQ multiplex PCR, while TCRdb's copy carries only in-frame clones and drops some. The repertoire holds roughly 100,000 clones, 84% seen once, with 14% in the top ten. Sequencing was carried out using peripheral blood. These TCRs come from a woman aged 55-69 years with acute or convalescent COVID-19. Both conserved end residues are part of each CDR3. Each record gives: J gene, V gene, clone size, D gene, CDR3 protein, CDR3 DNA. D genes are given only for firm matches. Size is omitted from some rows. Given values are once, few, many or a class for expanded clones.

TRBJ2-4,TRBV18,.,TRBD2,CASSPPGGLAVNIQYF,TGTGCCAGCTCACCACCGGGGGGACTAGCGGTTAACATTCAGTACTTC
TRBJ1-6,TRBV7-2,.,.,CASSSTVPPNSPLHF,TGTGCCAGCAGTTCTACAGTGCCCCCCAATTCACCCCTCCACTTT
TRBJ1-2,TRBV9,.,.,CASSAQGHYDYGYTF,TGTGCCAGCAGCGCTCAGGGTCACTACGACTATGGCTACACCTTC
TRBJ2-1,TRBV5-1,.,TRBD2,CASSAASGAYNEQFF,TGCGCCAGCAGCGCGGCTAGCGGGGCTTACAATGAGCAGTTCTTC
TRBJ1-2,TRBV5-1,.,.,CASSSPDKTNYGYTF,TGCGCCAGCAGCTCCCCGGACAAGACTAACTATGGCTACACCTTC
TRBJ2-3,TRBV9,.,.,CASRGPTDTQYF,TGTGCCAGCAGGGGCCCCACAGATACGCAGTATTTT
TRBJ1-5,TRBV19,.,TRBD1,CASSTIPGQGARNQPQHF,TGTGCCAGTAGTACGATACCGGGACAGGGGGCTCGTAATCAGCCCCAGCATTTT
TRBJ2-1,TRBV5-1,.,TRBD2,CASSPTSSSYNEQFF,TGCGCCAGCAGCCCGACTAGCTCATCCTACAATGAGCAGTTCTTC
TRBJ2-2,TRBV7-3,.,TRBD1,CASSVTGLNTGELFF,TGTGCCAGCAGCGTGACAGGGTTGAACACCGGGGAGCTGTTTTTT
TRBJ2-3,TRBV7-9,.,.,CASSSGGGAADTQYF,TGTGCCAGCAGCTCTGGCGGTGGGGCGGCAGATACGCAGTATTTT
TRBJ2-7,TRBV23-1,.,.,CASSQRTEAYEQYF,TGCGCCAGCAGTCAAAGAACAGAAGCCTACGAGCAGTACTTC
TRBJ2-6,TRBV6-5,.,.,CAKSGRPGANVLTF,TGTGCCAAATCAGGGCGCCCTGGGGCCAACGTCCTGACTTTC
TRBJ2-6,TRBV7-9,.,TRBD1,CASSVDRVPGANVLTF,TGTGCCAGCAGCGTAGACAGGGTCCCTGGGGCCAACGTCCTGACTTTC
TRBJ1-4,TRBV7-8,.,.,CASSSRGQSNEKLFF,TGTGCCAGCAGCTCGCGGGGCCAGAGTAATGAAAAACTGTTTTTT
TRBJ2-2,TRBV24-1,.,.,CATSADITGELFF,TGTGCCACCAGTGCGGACATCACCGGGGAGCTGTTTTTT
TRBJ1-2,TRBV27,.,TRBD1,CASSTGQRVYYGYTF,TGTGCCAGCAGTACGGGACAGCGAGTTTACTATGGCTACACCTTC
TRBJ1-4,TRBV7-6,.,TRBD1,CASSLVRDRGNEKLFF,TGTGCCAGCAGCCTCGTCCGGGACAGGGGCAATGAAAAACTGTTTTTT
TRBJ1-4,TRBV5-8,.,.,CASSLAGSSNEKLFF,TGTGCCAGCAGCTTGGCAGGGTCTTCAAATGAAAAACTGTTTTTT
TRBJ1-5,TRBV19,.,TRBD1,CASSRTGTGGNQPQHF,TGTGCCAGTAGTAGGACCGGGACAGGGGGCAATCAGCCCCAGCATTTT
TRBJ2-3,TRBV5-1,.,TRBD2,CASSFFIGRQSSTDTQYF,TGCGCCAGCAGCTTTTTCATCGGGAGGCAATCTAGCACAGATACGCAGTATTTT
TRBJ2-7,TRBV21-1,.,.,CASSKDRAGISYEQYF,TGTGCCAGCAGCAAAGATCGGGCAGGGATTTCCTACGAGCAGTACTTC
TRBJ1-5,TRBV19,.,.,CASSIRANQPQHF,TGTGCCAGTAGTATCAGGGCGAATCAGCCCCAGCATTTT
TRBJ2-1,TRBV4-1,.,TRBD2,CASSHPGLANYNEQFF,TGCGCCAGCAGCCACCCGGGACTAGCGAATTACAATGAGCAGTTCTTC
TRBJ2-2,TRBV11-3,.,TRBD1,CASSSRTGNTGELFF,TGTGCCAGCAGCAGTCGGACAGGGAACACCGGGGAGCTGTTTTTT
TRBJ2-3,TRBV12-5,few,TRBD1,CASGLGDRAFSDTQYF,TGTGCTAGTGGTTTGGGGGACAGGGCCTTCTCGGATACGCAGTATTTT
TRBJ1-2,TRBV19,once,.,CASSMRNYGYTF,TGTGCCAGTAGTATGAGGAACTATGGCTACACCTTC
TRBJ1-3,TRBV9,.,.,CASSATAGNTIYF,TGTGCCAGCAGCGCGACAGCTGGAAACACCATATATTTT
TRBJ2-3,TRBV5-4,.,.,CASSHQGEADTQYF,TGTGCCAGCAGCCACCAAGGGGAGGCAGATACGCAGTATTTT
TRBJ2-7,TRBV7-2,.,TRBD1,CASSLAGQGNYEQYF,TGTGCCAGCAGCTTAGCGGGACAGGGAAACTACGAGCAGTACTTC
TRBJ2-1,TRBV7-2,.,.,CASGHRAGSSYNEQFF,TGTGCCAGCGGCCATCGGGCGGGTAGCTCCTACAATGAGCAGTTCTTC
TRBJ1-1,TRBV3-1/TRBV3-2,few,.,CASSTGYYTEAFF,TGTGCCAGCAGTACAGGTTACTACACTGAAGCTTTCTTT
TRBJ1-6,TRBV20-1,.,.,CSASGGAENSPLHF,TGCAGTGCTAGTGGTGGCGCGGAAAATTCACCCCTCCACTTT
TRBJ1-6,TRBV29-1,.,.,CSARDTNSPLHF,TGCAGCGCCCGGGACACCAATTCACCCCTCCACTTT
TRBJ1-1,TRBV10-3,.,TRBD1,CAIRTGTGSPEVTEAFF,TGTGCCATCAGAACCGGGACAGGGTCCCCTGAGGTCACTGAAGCTTTCTTT
TRBJ2-7,TRBV6-5,.,.,CASGWVRDAYEQYF,TGTGCCAGCGGCTGGGTGCGGGACGCCTACGAGCAGTACTTC
TRBJ2-2,TRBV29-1,once,.,CSVEGTQNTGELFF,TGCAGCGTTGAGGGGACACAGAACACCGGGGAGCTGTTTTTT
TRBJ1-1,TRBV2,.,.,CASSEGLMNTEAFF,TGTGCCAGCAGTGAGGGGCTGATGAACACTGAAGCTTTCTTT
TRBJ1-4,TRBV7-9,.,.,CASSLTQGVDEKLFF,TGTGCCAGCAGCTTAACCCAGGGTGTGGATGAAAAACTGTTTTTT
TRBJ2-1,TRBV5-6,.,TRBD2,CASSYLAGGPNEQFF,TGTGCCAGCAGCTATCTAGCGGGGGGGCCTAATGAGCAGTTCTTC
TRBJ1-2,TRBV18,.,.,CASSPPGSFYGYTF,TGTGCCAGCTCACCACCGGGCAGTTTCTATGGCTACACCTTC
TRBJ2-1,TRBV6-5,.,TRBD1,CASSSTRQGSYNEQFF,TGTGCCAGCAGTTCTACTCGACAGGGCTCCTACAATGAGCAGTTCTTC
TRBJ2-1,TRBV2,.,TRBD1,CASSTDRVPYNEQFF,TGTGCCAGCAGTACTGACAGGGTTCCCTACAATGAGCAGTTCTTC
TRBJ1-3,TRBV6-5,.,.,CASRLSTGSGNTIYF,TGTGCCAGCAGACTATCAACGGGGTCTGGAAACACCATATATTTT
TRBJ1-1,TRBV2,.,.,CASSSQGGQRGGAFF,TGTGCCAGCAGTTCACAGGGTGGACAGCGGGGGGGAGCTTTCTTT
TRBJ1-2,TRBV5-6,.,.,CASSRSTGYYGYTF,TGTGCCAGCAGCCGGTCAACAGGGTACTATGGCTACACCTTC